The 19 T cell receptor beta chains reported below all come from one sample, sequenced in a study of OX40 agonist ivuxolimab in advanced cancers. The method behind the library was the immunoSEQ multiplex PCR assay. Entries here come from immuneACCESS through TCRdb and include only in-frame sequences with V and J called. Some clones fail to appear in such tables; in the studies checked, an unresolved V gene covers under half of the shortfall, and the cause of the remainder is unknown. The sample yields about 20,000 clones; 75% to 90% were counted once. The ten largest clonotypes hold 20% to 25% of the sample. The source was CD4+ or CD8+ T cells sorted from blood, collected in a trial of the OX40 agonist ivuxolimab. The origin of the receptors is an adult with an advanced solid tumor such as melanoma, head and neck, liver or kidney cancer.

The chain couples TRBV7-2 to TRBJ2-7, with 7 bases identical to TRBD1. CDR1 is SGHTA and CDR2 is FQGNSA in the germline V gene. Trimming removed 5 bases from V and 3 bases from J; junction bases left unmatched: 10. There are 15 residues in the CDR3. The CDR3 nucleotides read TGTGCCAGCAGCCTGGGGACAGACATCTACTACGAGCAGTACTTC. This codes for CASSLGTDIYYEQYF.

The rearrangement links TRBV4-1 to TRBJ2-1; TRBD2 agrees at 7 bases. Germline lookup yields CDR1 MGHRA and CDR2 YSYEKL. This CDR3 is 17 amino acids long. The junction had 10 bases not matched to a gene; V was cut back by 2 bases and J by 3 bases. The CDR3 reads CASSQYLAGDYYNEQFF. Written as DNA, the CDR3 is TGCGCCAGCAGCCAATACTTGGCGGGAGACTACTACAATGAGCAGTTCTTC.

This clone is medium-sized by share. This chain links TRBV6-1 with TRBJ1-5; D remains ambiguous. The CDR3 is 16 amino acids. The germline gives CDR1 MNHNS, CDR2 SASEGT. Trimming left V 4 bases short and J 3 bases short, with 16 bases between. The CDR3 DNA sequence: TGTGCCAGCAGTGTCGGACGGCCTTATGACAATCAGCCCCAGCATTTT. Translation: CASSVGRPYDNQPQHF.

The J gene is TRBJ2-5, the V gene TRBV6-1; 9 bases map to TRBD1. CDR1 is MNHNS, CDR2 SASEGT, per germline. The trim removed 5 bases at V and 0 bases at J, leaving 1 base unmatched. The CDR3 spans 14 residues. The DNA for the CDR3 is TGTGCCAGCAGTTGGGACAGGGACCAAGAGACCCAGTACTTC. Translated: CASSWDRDQETQYF.

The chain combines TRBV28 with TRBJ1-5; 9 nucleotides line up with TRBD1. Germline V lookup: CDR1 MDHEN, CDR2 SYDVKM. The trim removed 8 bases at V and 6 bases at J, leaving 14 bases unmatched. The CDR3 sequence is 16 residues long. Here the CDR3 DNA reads TGTGCCAGCGGAGGACTGGACAGGGGTTTCGGTCAGCCCCAGCATTTT. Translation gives CASGGLDRGFGQPQHF.

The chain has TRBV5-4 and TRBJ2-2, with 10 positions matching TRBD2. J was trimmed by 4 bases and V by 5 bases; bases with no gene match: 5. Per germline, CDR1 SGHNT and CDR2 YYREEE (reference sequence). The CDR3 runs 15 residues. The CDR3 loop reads CASRGTSESTGELFF. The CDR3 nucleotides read TGTGCCAGCAGGGGGACTAGCGAGTCCACCGGGGAGCTGTTTTTT.

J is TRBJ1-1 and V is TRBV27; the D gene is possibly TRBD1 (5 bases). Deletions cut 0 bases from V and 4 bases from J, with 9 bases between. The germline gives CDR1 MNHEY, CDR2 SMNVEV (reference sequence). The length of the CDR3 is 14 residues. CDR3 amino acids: CASSLSRRGTEAFF. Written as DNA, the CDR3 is TGTGCCAGCAGTTTATCGAGAAGGGGCACTGAAGCTTTCTTT.

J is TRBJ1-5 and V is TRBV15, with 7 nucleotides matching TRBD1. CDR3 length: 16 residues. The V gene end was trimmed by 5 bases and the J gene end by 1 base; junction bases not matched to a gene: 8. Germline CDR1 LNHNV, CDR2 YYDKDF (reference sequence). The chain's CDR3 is CATSGRVRGSNQPQHF. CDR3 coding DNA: TGTGCCACCAGCGGGAGGGTCAGGGGGAGCAATCAGCCCCAGCATTTT.

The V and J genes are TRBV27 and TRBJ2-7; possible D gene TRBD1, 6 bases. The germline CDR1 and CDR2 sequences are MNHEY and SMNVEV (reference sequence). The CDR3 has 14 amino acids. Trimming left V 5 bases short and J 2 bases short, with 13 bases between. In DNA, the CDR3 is TGTGCCAGCAGTGTCGAGACAGGAGCCTACGAGCAGTACTTC. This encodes CASSVETGAYEQYF.

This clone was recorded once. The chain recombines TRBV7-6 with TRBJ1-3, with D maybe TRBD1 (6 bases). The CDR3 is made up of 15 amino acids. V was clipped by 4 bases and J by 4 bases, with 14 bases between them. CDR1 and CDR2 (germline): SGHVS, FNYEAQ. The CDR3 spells CASSSKGGIGNTIYF. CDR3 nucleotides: TGTGCCAGCAGCTCTAAGGGGGGAATCGGAAACACCATATATTTT.

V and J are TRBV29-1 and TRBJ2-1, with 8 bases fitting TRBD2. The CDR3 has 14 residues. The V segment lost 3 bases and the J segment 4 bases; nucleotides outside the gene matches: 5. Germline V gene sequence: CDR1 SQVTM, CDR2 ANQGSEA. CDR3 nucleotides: TGCAGCGTTGACTTAGCGGGGAAGTACAATGAGCAGTTCTTC. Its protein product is CSVDLAGKYNEQFF.

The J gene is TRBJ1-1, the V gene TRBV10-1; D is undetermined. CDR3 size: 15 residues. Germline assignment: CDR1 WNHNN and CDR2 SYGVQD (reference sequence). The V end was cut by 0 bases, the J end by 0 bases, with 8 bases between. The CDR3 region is CASSESVAMNTEAFF. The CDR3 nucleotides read TGCGCCAGCAGTGAGTCAGTCGCCATGAACACTGAAGCTTTCTTT.

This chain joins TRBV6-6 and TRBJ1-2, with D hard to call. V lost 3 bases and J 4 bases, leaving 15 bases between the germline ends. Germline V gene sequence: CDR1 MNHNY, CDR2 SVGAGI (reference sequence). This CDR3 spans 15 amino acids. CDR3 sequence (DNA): TGTGCCAGCAGTTATTATCTGGTCCGGCCCTATGGCTACACCTTC. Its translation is CASSYYLVRPYGYTF.

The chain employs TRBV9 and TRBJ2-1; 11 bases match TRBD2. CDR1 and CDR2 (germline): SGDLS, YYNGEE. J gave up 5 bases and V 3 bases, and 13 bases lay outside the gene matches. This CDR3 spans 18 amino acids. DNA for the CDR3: TGTGCCAGCAGCGCCCCCCGTTCCGGGACTAGCGGAAACAATGAGCAGTTCTTC. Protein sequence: CASSAPRSGTSGNNEQFF.

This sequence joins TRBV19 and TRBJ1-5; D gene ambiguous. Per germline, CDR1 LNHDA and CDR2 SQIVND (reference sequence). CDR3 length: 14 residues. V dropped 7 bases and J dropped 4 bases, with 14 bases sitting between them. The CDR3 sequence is CASTVILGNQPQHF. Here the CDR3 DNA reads TGTGCCAGTACAGTTATCCTGGGGAATCAGCCCCAGCATTTT.

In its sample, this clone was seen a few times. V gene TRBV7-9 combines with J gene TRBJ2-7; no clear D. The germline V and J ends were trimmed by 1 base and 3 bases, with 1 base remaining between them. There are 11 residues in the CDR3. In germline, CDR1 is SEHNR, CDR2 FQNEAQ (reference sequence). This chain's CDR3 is CASSLDYEQYF. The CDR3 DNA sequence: TGTGCCAGCAGCTTAGACTACGAGCAGTACTTC.

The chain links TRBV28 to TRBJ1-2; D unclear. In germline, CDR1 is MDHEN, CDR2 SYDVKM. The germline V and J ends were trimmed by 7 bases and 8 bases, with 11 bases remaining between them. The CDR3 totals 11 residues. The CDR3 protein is CASNFREGYTF. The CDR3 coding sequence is TGTGCCAGCAACTTCCGTGAGGGCTACACCTTC.

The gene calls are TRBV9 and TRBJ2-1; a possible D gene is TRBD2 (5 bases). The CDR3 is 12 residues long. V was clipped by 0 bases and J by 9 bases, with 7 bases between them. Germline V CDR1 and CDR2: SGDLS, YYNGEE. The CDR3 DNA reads TGTGCCAGCAGCGTAGCTCGGGGTGAGCAGTTCTTC. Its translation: CASSVARGEQFF.

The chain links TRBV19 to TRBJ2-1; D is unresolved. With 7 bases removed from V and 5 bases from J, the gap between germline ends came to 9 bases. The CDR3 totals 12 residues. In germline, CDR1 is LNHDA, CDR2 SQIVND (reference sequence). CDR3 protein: CASKQANNEQFF. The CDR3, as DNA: TGTGCCAGTAAACAAGCCAACAATGAGCAGTTCTTC. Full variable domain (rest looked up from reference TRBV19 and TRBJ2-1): DGGITQSPKYLFRKEGQNVTLSCEQNLNHDAMYWYRQDPGQGLRLIYYSQIVNDFQKGDIAEGYSVSREKKESFPLTVTSAQKNPTAFYLCASKQANNEQFFGPGTRLTVL.